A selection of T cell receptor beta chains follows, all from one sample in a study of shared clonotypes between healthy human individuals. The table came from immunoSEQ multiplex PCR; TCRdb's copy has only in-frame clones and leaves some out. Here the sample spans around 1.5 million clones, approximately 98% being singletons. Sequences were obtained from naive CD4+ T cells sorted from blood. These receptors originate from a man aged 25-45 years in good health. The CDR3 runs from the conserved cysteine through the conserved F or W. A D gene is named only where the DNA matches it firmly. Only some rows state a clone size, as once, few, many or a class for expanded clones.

TGTGCCAGCTCACCTGAGGGGATCACAGATACGCAGTATTTT	CASSPEGITDTQYF	NA	NA	TRBV18	TRBJ2-3
TGTGCCACCAGCAGAGATATCAGACAGCCCCAGCATTTT	CATSRDIRQPQHF	NA	NA	TRBV15	TRBJ1-5
TGTGCCAGCAGCCACCGGACTAGCGGATCCTACGAGCAGTACTTC	CASSHRTSGSYEQYF	TRBD2	NA	TRBV5-4	TRBJ2-7
TGCGCCAGCAGCTTGGGGGTGACGGGCACAGATACGCAGTATTTT	CASSLGVTGTDTQYF	NA	NA	TRBV5-1	TRBJ2-3
TGTGCCAGCAGCGTAGGTACAGTCTCTGGAAACACCATATATTTT	CASSVGTVSGNTIYF	NA	NA	TRBV9	TRBJ1-3
TGTGCCAGCTCACGGGCGACAGGACACAACACTGAAGCTTTCTTT	CASSRATGHNTEAFF	NA	NA	TRBV18	TRBJ1-1
TGTGCCAGCAGTAGGACTAGCGGGACCGGGGAGCTGTTTTTT	CASSRTSGTGELFF	TRBD2	NA	TRBV2	TRBJ2-2
TGTGCCAGCAGACCTACAGGGTTTCAGCCCCAGCATTTT	CASRPTGFQPQHF	NA	NA	TRBV6-5	TRBJ1-5
TGTGCCAGCAGCTTAATGGTAGCGGGAGAGACCCAGTACTTC	CASSLMVAGETQYF	TRBD2	NA	TRBV11-2	TRBJ2-5
TGTGCCAGCAGCTCTGGGGTCCTGACGATCAATGAGCAGTTCTTC	CASSSGVLTINEQFF	NA	NA	TRBV7-9	TRBJ2-1
TGTGCCAGCAGCGTAGGCCCCGCGGGCAATCAGCCCCAGCATTTT	CASSVGPAGNQPQHF	NA	once	TRBV9	TRBJ1-5
TGCGCCAGCGTTTCCCGGGGGGCAGCCAAAAACATTCAGTACTTC	CASVSRGAAKNIQYF	NA	NA	TRBV5-1	TRBJ2-4
TGTGCCAGTAGTAGGGAGGGGTTGGGGACTGAAGCTTTCTTT	CASSREGLGTEAFF	NA	once	TRBV19	TRBJ1-1
TGTGCCAGCAGCTTGGTTTTGGCAGGACGCTATGGCTACACCTTC	CASSLVLAGRYGYTF	NA	NA	TRBV5-5	TRBJ1-2
TGTGCCAGCTCACCCCTGGGGGCAGAGACTATCTACGAGCAGTACTTC	CASSPLGAETIYEQYF	NA	NA	TRBV18	TRBJ2-7
TGTGCCAGCAGCTTAGAAGGCGGAGGGCATCAGCCCCAGCATTTT	CASSLEGGGHQPQHF	NA	NA	TRBV7-9	TRBJ1-5
TGTGCCAGCAGCTTACTAGCGGGAGTCTACAATGAGCAGTTCTTC	CASSLLAGVYNEQFF	TRBD2	NA	TRBV7-6	TRBJ2-1
TGTGCCAGCACGCCGCGAGGCCCGACAGATACGCAGTATTTT	CASTPRGPTDTQYF	NA	NA	TRBV7-2	TRBJ2-3
TGTGCCAGCTCACCCTTACATCCTATCGAGACTGAAGCTTTCTTT	CASSPLHPIETEAFF	NA	NA	TRBV18	TRBJ1-1
TGCGCCAGCAGCTTGGCCCTTGCAGAGACCCAGTACTTC	CASSLALAETQYF	NA	NA	TRBV5-1	TRBJ2-5
TGTGCCAGCAGCCAAGTAACAGGGACCTACAATGAGCAGTTCTTC	CASSQVTGTYNEQFF	NA	NA	TRBV14	TRBJ2-1
TGTGCCAGCAGCCTCGGGACAGAAACCTACGAGCAGTACTTC	CASSLGTETYEQYF	TRBD1	NA	TRBV7-9	TRBJ2-7
TGCGCCAGCAGTTTGGACAGGGGTCAGCCCCAGCATTTT	CASSLDRGQPQHF	TRBD1	NA	TRBV5-1	TRBJ1-5
TGTGCCAGCAGTTTAGGCGGGAGGGCCTATAATGAGCAGTTCTTC	CASSLGGRAYNEQFF	TRBD2	NA	TRBV28	TRBJ2-1
TGTGCCAGCAGTGAATCCAGGGACACCTACGAGCAGTACTTC	CASSESRDTYEQYF	NA	NA	TRBV6-1	TRBJ2-7
TGTGCCAGCAGCGCTGGTGGGACTAGAAACAATGAGCAGTTCTTC	CASSAGGTRNNEQFF	TRBD2	NA	TRBV9	TRBJ2-1
TGCGCCAGCAGCTTGGGACAGGTGAGGGAGACCCAGTACTTC	CASSLGQVRETQYF	NA	NA	TRBV5-1	TRBJ2-5
TGCGCCAGCAGTAAGGGACAGGGGGCCAATGAGCAGTTCTTC	CASSKGQGANEQFF	TRBD1	NA	TRBV5-1	TRBJ2-1
TGCGCCAGCAGCTTGGCTGATTCCTTCTCCTACAATGAGCAGTTCTTC	CASSLADSFSYNEQFF	NA	NA	TRBV5-1	TRBJ2-1
TGCGCCAGCACCCCGCTCTTTGCGGGAGAAGGGGAGCTGTTTTTT	CASTPLFAGEGELFF	TRBD2	NA	TRBV5-1	TRBJ2-2
TGCGCCAGCAGCTTGGTGGGACGGGGAGACGAGCAGTACTTC	CASSLVGRGDEQYF	NA	NA	TRBV5-1	TRBJ2-7
TGTGCCAGCAGTCGGGTGGCGGGAGTAAGCACCGGGGAGCTGTTTTTT	CASSRVAGVSTGELFF	TRBD2	NA	TRBV28	TRBJ2-2
TGTGCCAGCAGCTTAGTTGGTGGGACTAGCGGGCTATACGAGCAGTACTTC	CASSLVGGTSGLYEQYF	TRBD2	NA	TRBV11-2	TRBJ2-7
TGTGCCAGCAGGGAGACTAGCGGGGATTACTACGAGCAGTACTTC	CASRETSGDYYEQYF	TRBD2	once	TRBV6-5	TRBJ2-7
TGTGCCAGCAGCGTAGGGTGGGATAACTATGGCTACACCTTC	CASSVGWDNYGYTF	NA	NA	TRBV9	TRBJ1-2
TGTGCCAGCAGCTTAGTCAGAGCTGAGCAGTTCTTC	CASSLVRAEQFF	NA	NA	TRBV7-9	TRBJ2-1
TGCGCCAGCAGCCAGGACTTGACTAGCGGAAACTACAATGAGCAGTTCTTC	CASSQDLTSGNYNEQFF	TRBD2	NA	TRBV4-1	TRBJ2-1
TGCGCCAGCAGCTTGCGCCCCCAAGCAGGGGCGCAGTCCCGCGCCGGGGAGCTGTTTTTT	CASSLRPQAGAQSRAGELFF	NA	NA	TRBV5-1	TRBJ2-2
TGTGCCAGCAGTTCTTTTGGAAACACCATATATTTT	CASSSFGNTIYF	NA	NA	TRBV6-5	TRBJ1-3
TGTGCCAGCTCACCACCGGGACCTTCGAACACCGGGGAGCTGTTTTTT	CASSPPGPSNTGELFF	NA	NA	TRBV18	TRBJ2-2
TGCGCCAGCAGCTTGACCGGGACAGGGGTTTACGAGCAGTACTTC	CASSLTGTGVYEQYF	TRBD1	NA	TRBV5-1	TRBJ2-7
TGTGCCAGCAGCCTGATGGACAGGGGTCCCTCCGAGCAGTACTTC	CASSLMDRGPSEQYF	TRBD1	NA	TRBV2	TRBJ2-7
TGTGCCAGCAGCTTAGGTGGACGTAGCTCCTACGAGCAGTACTTC	CASSLGGRSSYEQYF	NA	NA	TRBV7-2	TRBJ2-7
TGTGCCAGCAGCCGCGCCCGTCGTATGGAGACCCAGTACTTC	CASSRARRMETQYF	NA	NA	TRBV11-2	TRBJ2-5
TGTGCCAGCAGCGGACAGGGGAGTGGAGATACGCAGTATTTT	CASSGQGSGDTQYF	TRBD1	NA	TRBV9	TRBJ2-3
TGTGCCATCAGTGTTGATAGCGGGGCGTACAATGAGCAGTTCTTC	CAISVDSGAYNEQFF	TRBD2	NA	TRBV10-3	TRBJ2-1
TGTGCCAGCAGTTTACCCCAGACTGCTGAAGCTTTCTTT	CASSLPQTAEAFF	NA	NA	TRBV28	TRBJ1-1
TGTGCCAGCAGCGTAGGACTAGCGATCGGTTCCGGGGAGCTGTTTTTT	CASSVGLAIGSGELFF	TRBD2	NA	TRBV9	TRBJ2-2
TGTGCCAGCAGTGGCCGGACATTTCTCGCCAATCAGCCCCAGCATTTT	CASSGRTFLANQPQHF	NA	NA	TRBV6-1	TRBJ1-5
TGTGCCAGCAGCGCCCACGGCGGAGTGGGGAATGAGCAGTTCTTC	CASSAHGGVGNEQFF	NA	NA	TRBV9	TRBJ2-1
TGTGCCAGCACCCCCGCCAGCCGATACGAGCAGTACTTC	CASTPASRYEQYF	NA	once	TRBV6-6	TRBJ2-7
TGTGCCAGCTCACCAGCGGGCACAGATACGCAGTATTTT	CASSPAGTDTQYF	NA	NA	TRBV18	TRBJ2-3
TGTGCCAGCAGCCTACCACCGGGACTAGCGGGACACGAGCAGTACTTC	CASSLPPGLAGHEQYF	TRBD2	NA	TRBV7-6	TRBJ2-7
TGTGCCAGCAGCGGGACAGGGGCCAGCTACGAGCAGTACTTC	CASSGTGASYEQYF	TRBD1	NA	TRBV9	TRBJ2-7
TGCAGCGTTGGGCCCTCGAGCGGAGCCTACAATGAGCAGTTCTTC	CSVGPSSGAYNEQFF	NA	NA	TRBV29-1	TRBJ2-1
TGTGCCAGCAGTGGGCCGACAGGGAGGACTGAAGCTTTCTTT	CASSGPTGRTEAFF	TRBD1	NA	TRBV2	TRBJ1-1
TGTGCCAGCAGCTTGGCTGGGAGAAACACCGGGGAGCTGTTTTTT	CASSLAGRNTGELFF	NA	NA	TRBV5-4	TRBJ2-2
TGCGCCAGCAGCTCGGTAAAGGGGGTGTCCGACTATGGCTACACCTTC	CASSSVKGVSDYGYTF	NA	NA	TRBV5-1	TRBJ1-2
TGTGCCAGCAGCCCGGGGACTAGCGGAAGCTACGAGCAGTACTTC	CASSPGTSGSYEQYF	TRBD2	NA	TRBV7-6	TRBJ2-7
TGTGCCAGCAGTAGAGGGACAGGGGCATCCTACGAGCAGTACTTC	CASSRGTGASYEQYF	TRBD1	NA	TRBV6-5	TRBJ2-7